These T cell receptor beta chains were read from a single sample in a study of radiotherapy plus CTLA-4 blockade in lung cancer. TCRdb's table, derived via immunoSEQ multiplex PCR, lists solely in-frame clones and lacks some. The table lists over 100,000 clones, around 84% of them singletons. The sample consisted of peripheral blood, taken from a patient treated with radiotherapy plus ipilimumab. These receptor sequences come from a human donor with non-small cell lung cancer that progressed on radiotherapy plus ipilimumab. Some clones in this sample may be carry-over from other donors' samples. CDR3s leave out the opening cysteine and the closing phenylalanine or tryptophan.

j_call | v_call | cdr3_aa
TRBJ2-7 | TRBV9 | ASSVAPQGVYEQY
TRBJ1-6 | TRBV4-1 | ASSQEAGGSFGTLH
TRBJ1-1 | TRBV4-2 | ASSQPNRENTEAF
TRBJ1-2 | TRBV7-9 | ASSPNRGGGYT
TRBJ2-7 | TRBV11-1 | ASSPHAQSYEQY
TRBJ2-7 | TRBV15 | ATSTRHNEQY
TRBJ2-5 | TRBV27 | ASSSSGPGETQY
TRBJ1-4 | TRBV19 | ASSIRGYSTNEKLF
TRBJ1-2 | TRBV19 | ASSDQDRFYGYT
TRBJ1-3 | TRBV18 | ASSPRGQPGNTIY
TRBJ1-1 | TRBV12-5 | ASAWGPTEAF
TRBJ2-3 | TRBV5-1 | ASSLGGRTDTQY
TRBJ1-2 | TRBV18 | ASSTNLGYT
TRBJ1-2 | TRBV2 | ASLPLNRVTVGYT
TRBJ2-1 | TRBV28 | VVVLPPGQVPLNYNEQF
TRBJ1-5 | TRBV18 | ASSQQTAIKNQPQH
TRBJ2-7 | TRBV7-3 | ASSLLPGGSYEQY
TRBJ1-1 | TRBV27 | ASSLSGGGRGLNTEAF
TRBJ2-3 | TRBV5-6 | ASSLGGTGTILDTQY
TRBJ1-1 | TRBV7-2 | ASSLGTVNTEAF
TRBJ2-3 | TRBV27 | ASSGPGNTQY
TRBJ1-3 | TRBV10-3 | AISGSSPGRNTIY
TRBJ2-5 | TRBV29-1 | SVAGAGRGQETQY
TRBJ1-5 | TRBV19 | ASNYLGSNQPQH
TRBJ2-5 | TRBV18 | ASSPGLQETQY
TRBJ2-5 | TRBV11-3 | ASSSRGETQY
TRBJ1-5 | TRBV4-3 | ASSHYRGGQGDSNQPQH
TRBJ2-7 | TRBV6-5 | ASSYSSQPYEQY
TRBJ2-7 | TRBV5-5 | ASSLVPTGPDEQY
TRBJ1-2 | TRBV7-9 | ASSLVTPANYGYT
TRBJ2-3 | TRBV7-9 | ASSFNWDRGVADTQY
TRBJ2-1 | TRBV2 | ASSRDRGYEQF
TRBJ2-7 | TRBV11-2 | ASSLTSGGIEQY
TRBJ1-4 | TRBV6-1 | ASEFRKGIEKLF
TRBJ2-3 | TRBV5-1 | ASSLADYPSTDTQY
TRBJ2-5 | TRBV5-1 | ASGIAGGPLETQY
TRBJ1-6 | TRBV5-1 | ASSLRASYYNSPLH
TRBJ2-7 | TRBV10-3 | AISESWQRGDPYEQY
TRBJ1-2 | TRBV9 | ASSVGQGPLYGYT
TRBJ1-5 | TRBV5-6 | ASSLWGPGNQPQH
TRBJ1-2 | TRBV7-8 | ASSHDRVYGYT
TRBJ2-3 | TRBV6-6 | ASSYTNPADTQY
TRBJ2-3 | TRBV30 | AWSVDRGAADTQY
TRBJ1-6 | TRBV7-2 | ASSLKSSYNSPLH
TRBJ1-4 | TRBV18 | ASSPTDYLTNEKLF
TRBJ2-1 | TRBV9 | ASSATPGPNNEQF
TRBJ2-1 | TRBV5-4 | ASSLLAGGLNNEQF
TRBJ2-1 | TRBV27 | ASSPTSGGAYVANEQF
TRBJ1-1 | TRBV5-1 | ASTPGGRTEAF
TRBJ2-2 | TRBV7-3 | ASRVSGGSELF
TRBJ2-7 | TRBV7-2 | ASRPRLAGDYEQY